The 30 T cell receptor beta chains presented below share a single source sample, sequenced in a study of post-analysis software for immune sequencing data. Which antigens these TCRs recognize remains unknown. Study-wide results and caveats: Comparison of patients with controls showed roughly five TRBV segments more frequent in patients, TRBV5-6, TRBV5-1 and TRBV20-1 among them.

Unique molecular identifiers featured in each of the TCR beta cDNA libraries. TCRdb used MiXCR to reprocess the PCR reads, holding one entry per CDR3 protein. The table lists fewer than 550,000 distinct CDR3 sequences, approximately 31% of them singletons. Specimen: blood. These TCRs come from a girl aged 2 to 17 with multiple sclerosis.

This clonotype was found a few times. This chain joins TRBV29-1 and TRBJ1-2, with TRBD1 identical over 8 bases. The CDR3 contains 17 residues. V trimming: 4 bases; J trimming: 0 bases; junction bases outside the gene matches: 13. Germline values: CDR1 SQVTM, CDR2 ANQGSEA. CDR3 residues: CSVAGQGLPGANYGYTF. CDR3 coding DNA: TGCAGCGTTGCCGGACAGGGCCTCCCGGGGGCTAACTATGGCTACACCTTC.

This clonotype was observed a single time. CDR3: CASSYLDRTPGSYGYTF. CDR3 nucleotides: TGTGCCAGCAGTTACTTGGACAGGACACCGGGGAGCTATGGCTACACCTTC. V and J are TRBV6-2 or TRBV6-3 and TRBJ1-2; TRBD1 matches at 7 bases. Trimming at V came to 1 base and at J to 4 bases, leaving 12 bases not matched to a gene. The CDR3 totals 17 residues. Germline loops: CDR1 MNHEY, CDR2 SVGEGT.

The CDR3 region is CASSQSSIREIKGRETQYF. The CDR3 coding sequence is TGCGCCAGCAGTCAATCATCGATAAGGGAAATTAAAGGGAGGGAGACCCAGTACTTC. V is TRBV23-1 and J is TRBJ2-5; possible D gene TRBD2, 6 bases. TRBV23-1 is an ORF, and what it does is uncertain. This CDR3 has 19 amino acids. Trimming took 0 bases from V and 5 from J, leaving 25 bases between them.

This chain links TRBV5-5 with TRBJ2-7; TRBD1 is a possible D gene (5 bases). The CDR3 length is 16 residues. Per germline, CDR1 SGHKS and CDR2 YYEKEE (reference sequence). V was trimmed by 1 base and J by 5 bases, leaving 19 bases between them. The CDR3 here is CASSLTVLRAIDEQYF. As DNA, the CDR3 is TGTGCCAGCAGCTTGACGGTTCTCAGGGCCATCGACGAGCAGTACTTC.

The genes are TRBV15 and TRBJ1-1, with TRBD1 matching 9 bases. CDR1 is LNHNV and CDR2 is YYDKDF in the germline V gene (reference sequence). The CDR3 extends over 15 amino acids. Germline trimming cut 4 bases from V and 2 bases from J; bases unmatched to any gene: 5. The CDR3 region has the DNA TGTGCCACCAGCAAAACAGGGGGCGATAACACTGAAGCTTTCTTT. This translates into CATSKTGGDNTEAFF. Filled out from reference TRBV15 and TRBJ1-1, the complete variable domain reads DAMVIQNPRYQVTQFGKPVTLSCSQTLNHNVMYWYQQKSSQAPKLLFHYYDKDFNNEADTPDNFQSRRPNTSFCFLDIRSPGLGDTAMYLCATSKTGGDNTEAFFGQGTRLTVV.

This chain joins TRBV20-1 and TRBJ2-5, with a possible D match to TRBD2 (7 bases). Trimming cost V 5 bases and J 5 bases, with 15 bases left between them. Germline CDR1 reads DFQATT; CDR2 reads SNEGSKA (reference sequence). This CDR3 is built from 13 residues. This CDR3 is CSAGVGGPETQYF. The CDR3 DNA sequence: TGCAGTGCTGGAGTCGGGGGGCCGGAGACCCAGTACTTC.

The rearrangement uses TRBV6-5 and TRBJ2-6, with TRBD1 identical over 12 bases. The length of the CDR3 is 19 residues. The germline V gene has CDR1 MNHEY and CDR2 SVGAGI. Unmatched junction bases numbered 9, after V lost 4 bases and J lost 2 bases. CDR3 DNA sequence: TGTGCCAGCAGTTCCTTTGGGACAGGGGGCAGAGCTGGGGCCAACGTCCTGACTTTC. Amino acid sequence: CASSSFGTGGRAGANVLTF.

This clonotype occurred many times. The rearrangement uses TRBV29-1 and TRBJ2-7; D gene unclear. Trimming left V 7 bases short and J 4 bases short, with 14 bases between. Germline V CDR1 and CDR2: SQVTM, ANQGSEA. The CDR3 contains 12 residues. Here the CDR3 reads CSGLGPRYEQYF. The CDR3 DNA sequence: TGCAGCGGGCTAGGGCCAAGGTACGAGCAGTACTTC.

This clonotype was detected a few times. The chain joins TRBV2 to TRBJ2-7; D call uncertain. V dropped 4 bases and J dropped 1 base, with 8 bases sitting between them. CDR3 size: 13 residues. CDR1 is SNHLY, CDR2 FYNNEI, per germline. The CDR3 DNA follows: TGTGCCAGCAGTGTTAACTTTTCCTACGAGCAGTACTTC. It translates to CASSVNFSYEQYF.

This chain joins TRBV20-1 and TRBJ2-4; no clear D. The DNA end favors TRBJ2-5, so the J call may be wrong. Per the germline V gene, CDR1 is DFQATT and CDR2 is SNEGSKA (reference sequence). This CDR3 region has 14 residues. CDR3 region: CSAREGSVQETQYF. The CDR3 DNA follows: TGCAGTGCTAGAGAGGGGTCAGTCCAAGAGACCCAGTACTTC.

This clonotype was seen a handful of times. The chain has TRBV5-1 and TRBJ1-5; 7 nucleotides match TRBD1. Germline V gene lookup returns CDR1 SGHRS and CDR2 YFSETQ. V dropped 4 bases and J dropped 2; count of bases not matched to a gene: 6. This CDR3 contains 15 residues. CDR3 region: CASSPKGGGNQPQHF. CDR3 coding DNA: TGCGCCAGCAGCCCTAAAGGGGGCGGCAATCAGCCCCAGCATTTT.

The rearrangement uses TRBV6-6 and TRBJ2-5; D is uncertain. The end of the DNA is better explained by TRBJ2-7, so the J call may be wrong. Germline CDR1 and CDR2: MNHNY and SVGAGI (reference sequence). The length of the CDR3 is 14 residues. The CDR3 DNA is TGTGCCAGCGTAGATGACTCCCGAGGAAACGAGCAGTACTTC. Translated, it gives CASVDDSRGNEQYF.

J is TRBJ2-1 and V is TRBV2; 10 nucleotides match TRBD2. V lost 3 bases and J lost 7; bases outside the gene matches: 3. Per the germline V gene, CDR1 is SNHLY and CDR2 is FYNNEI. This CDR3 has 14 residues. DNA of the CDR3: TGTGCCAGCAGTGATAGCGGGGGGTTGAATGAGCAGTTCTTC. Its translation is CASSDSGGLNEQFF.

This clonotype has a handful of counts. The CDR3 loop reads CASSQGAYGYTF. DNA for the CDR3: TGCGCCAGCAGCCAAGGAGCTTATGGCTACACCTTC. The rearrangement links TRBV4-1 to TRBJ1-2; D not certain. CDR3 length: 12 amino acids. V was cut by 1 base and J by 5 bases, with 5 bases left in between. The germline V gene has CDR1 MGHRA and CDR2 YSYEKL.

With regard to this clonotype: This may stem from a read error, because a much larger clone lies one nucleotide away. The chain couples TRBV18 to TRBJ2-1; 7 nucleotides agree with TRBD1. Near its end, the DNA agrees better with TRBJ2-7, so the J call may be wrong. This CDR3 comprises 14 residues. Germline V gene sequence: CDR1 KGHSH, CDR2 LQKENI. In DNA form, the CDR3 reads TGTGCCAGCTCACCAGGGACAGATTACAATGAGCAGTACTTC. Protein product: CASSPGTDYNEQYF.

This clonotype was observed a few times. V gene TRBV20-1 combines with J gene TRBJ2-1; 7 bases are shared with TRBD1. The CDR3 has 15 amino acids. Germline values: CDR1 DFQATT, CDR2 SNEGSKA (reference sequence). Trimming removed 6 bases from V and 0 bases from J; junction bases left unmatched: 8. CDR3 coding DNA: TGCAGTGCCCATATAAGACAGGGCTCCTACAATGAGCAGTTCTTC. Residues: CSAHIRQGSYNEQFF.

The chain employs TRBV18 and TRBJ2-3, with 13 positions matching TRBD2. The CDR3 covers 17 residues. Losses at the gene ends were 3 bases for V and 8 bases for J; bases not matched to a gene: 11. Germline CDR1 and CDR2: KGHSH and LQKENI. The CDR3 bases are TGTGCCAGCTCACCCCTAAAGGGGACTAGCGGGGCTACTACGCAGTATTTT. It yields the protein CASSPLKGTSGATTQYF.

Of note for this clonotype: A single base separates this from a much larger clone, so it may be a read error. The chain combines TRBV5-1 with TRBJ2-1; 8 bases map to TRBD2. The V gene's germline CDR1 is SGHRS and CDR2 YFSETQ. The CDR3 runs to 14 residues. J lost 12 bases, V lost 4 bases, and 12 bases had no gene match. In nucleotides, the CDR3 is TGCGCCAGCAGCCTAGAACTAGCGGTGGGTGGGCAGTTCTTC. Its translation is CASSLELAVGGQFF.

The rearrangement uses TRBV10-3 and TRBJ2-5; 9 bases map to TRBD1. The ends lost 6 bases at V and 2 bases at J; junction bases unmatched: 4. The CDR3 runs to 14 residues. Germline loops: CDR1 ENHRY, CDR2 SYGVKD. The CDR3 spells CAIRAGTGQETQYF. The DNA for the CDR3 is TGTGCCATCAGGGCCGGGACAGGGCAAGAGACCCAGTACTTC.

The chain employs TRBV20-1 and TRBJ2-5; 7 bases are a match to TRBD1. This CDR3 has 15 residues. Germline lookup yields CDR1 DFQATT and CDR2 SNEGSKA (reference sequence). V trimming: 6 bases; J trimming: 5 bases; junction bases outside the gene matches: 15. The CDR3 DNA follows: TGCAGTGCCCCAGGAGAAAACAGGGGTTGGGAGACCCAGTACTTC. It is translated as CSAPGENRGWETQYF.

The V gene is TRBV28, the J gene TRBJ2-7; no definite D call. Trimming took off 1 base at V and 0 bases at J, with 7 bases between the two ends. The CDR3 consists of 14 residues. The germline CDR1 and CDR2 sequences are MDHEN and SYDVKM. The CDR3 bases are TGTGCCAGCAGTTTATTGCCAGGCTCCTACGAGCAGTACTTC. Protein product: CASSLLPGSYEQYF.

The chain carries TRBV7-9 and TRBJ2-1; D is unresolved. The CDR3 loop spans 12 amino acids. Between the trimmed V and J ends, which lost 4 bases and 7 bases, there was a span of 8 bases. Germline CDR1 and CDR2: SEHNR and FQNEAQ (reference sequence). CDR3 nucleotides: TGTGCCAGCAGCTCAGCCCGAAATGAGCAGTTCTTC. Translation: CASSSARNEQFF.

The J gene is TRBJ2-4, the V gene TRBV28, with D maybe TRBD1 (6 bases). V was trimmed by 6 bases and J by 0 bases, leaving 12 bases between them. There are 15 residues in the CDR3. Germline V lookup: CDR1 MDHEN, CDR2 SYDVKM. The CDR3 is CASRGAGLAKNIQYF. CDR3 nucleotides: TGTGCCAGCAGGGGGGCCGGCCTAGCCAAAAACATTCAGTACTTC.

The sample holds a few counts of this clonotype. This chain joins TRBV11-2 and TRBJ1-4; 9 positions match TRBD1. The CDR3 spans 18 residues. Germline V gene lookup returns CDR1 SGHAT and CDR2 FQNNGV. V lost 6 bases, J lost 2 bases, and 13 bases stayed unmatched. CDR3 nucleotide sequence: TGTGCCAGCAGGCTAGGACAGGGGTCATCGTCGACTAATGAAAAACTGTTTTTT. This sequence encodes CASRLGQGSSSTNEKLFF.

V gene TRBV25-1 combines with J gene TRBJ1-6; weak D call: TRBD1 (6 bases). V was clipped by 2 bases and J by 3 bases, with 14 bases between them. The CDR3 has 17 residues. Germline assignment: CDR1 MGHDK and CDR2 SYGVNS. DNA of the CDR3: TGTGCCAGCAGTGAAGACAGGCCTGGAATCTATAATTCACCCCTCCACTTT. As protein: CASSEDRPGIYNSPLHF.

The table lists this clonotype with a few counts. CDR3 region: CASIGEIGPLKWDEQFF. CDR3 nucleotides: TGTGCCAGCATCGGGGAGATAGGGCCACTAAAATGGGATGAGCAGTTCTTC. The rearrangement joins TRBV28 to TRBJ2-1, with TRBD2 as a possible D gene (5 bases). The CDR3 totals 17 residues. V was cut by 7 bases and J by 8 bases, with 27 bases left in between. Germline assignment: CDR1 MDHEN and CDR2 SYDVKM.

Remarks on this clonotype: A much more abundant neighbour one base away suggests this may be a read error. The V gene is TRBV29-1, the J gene TRBJ2-5; 7 positions match TRBD1. The CDR3 runs to 11 residues. Looked up from germline, CDR1 is SQVTM and CDR2 is ANQGSEA. The chain's CDR3 is CGVDRDETQYF. The CDR3, as DNA: TGCGGCGTTGACAGGGATGAGACCCAGTACTTC.

V gene TRBV29-1 combines with J gene TRBJ1-1; a possible D gene is TRBD1 (5 bases). Germline lookup yields CDR1 SQVTM and CDR2 ANQGSEA. This CDR3 spans 14 amino acids. Trimming cost V 1 base and J 0 bases, with 9 bases left between them. CDR3 in amino acids: CSVEGRGMNTEAFF. The CDR3 nucleotides read TGCAGCGTTGAAGGGCGGGGGATGAACACTGAAGCTTTCTTT.

This clonotype was counted only a few times. The V gene is TRBV12-3 or TRBV12-4, the J gene TRBJ1-4, with TRBD1 matching over 7 bases. This CDR3 is built from 14 residues. V shed 2 bases, J shed 3 bases, and the junction held 0 bases outside the gene matches. CDR3: CASSLQGANEKLFF. As DNA, the CDR3 is TGTGCCAGCAGTTTACAGGGGGCTAATGAAAAACTGTTTTTT.

The chain joins TRBV25-1 to TRBJ2-3; weak D call: TRBD1 (5 bases). V was cut by 10 bases and J by 1 base, with 12 bases left in between. The CDR3 is 13 residues long. In germline, CDR1 is MGHDK, CDR2 SYGVNS. The DNA for the CDR3 is TGTGCCATTTCCGTGACAGGCACAGATACGCAGTATTTT. Its translation is CAISVTGTDTQYF.